The present T cell receptor (beta chain) was sequenced within a study of cytotoxic CD8 clonotypes in ibrutinib-treated CLL (dated by TCRdb to the early 2020s). Regarding the complete study: In this cohort, around 15 patients were treatment-naive and roughly ten were relapsed/refractory, while some 17 had unmutated IGHV. Responses were partial in around 25 patients and complete in 2; after median around 68 months follow-up, some 15 stayed in remission and 12 progressed. Samples at response were collected after a median of 12 months of treatment, with a range of roughly 6 to 36 months. On average, each sample had approximately 280,000 productive templates and 100,000 or so productive rearrangements. Of the approximately 86 people in the trial, 25 to 30 had longitudinal samples available. Cryopreserved peripheral blood mononuclear cells were obtained before treatment, at response, and at either sustained remission or disease progression. Here is what the overall study found, with its caveats: Baseline clonality was found to be higher than that of age-matched healthy donors and was strongly correlated with circulating CD8+ T-cell counts. Public clonotypes were rare and either shrank or stayed stable during treatment, and the rise in clonality at ibrutinib response reflected expansion of private clonotypes. At ibrutinib response clonality went up, during sustained remission it held steady, and at progression it dropped back toward baseline. Sampling times were not matched between sustained-remission and progressing patients, and lymph node repertoires were not studied.

Each clonotype received, on average, around 10x coverage in deep resolution sequencing performed on a MiSeq, where the target depth lay between 1 in 1 million and 1 in 200,000 T cells. The immunoSEQ hsTCRB Kit was used to generate TCR beta libraries. The original methods were these. The data were analyzed with ImmunoSEQ Analyzer and ImmunoSEQ Data Assistant, and V, D and J gene assignments followed IMGT definitions. Clonality, which ranges from 0 to 1, was calculated as one minus the normalized Shannon entropy of productive rearrangement frequencies. Public clonotype analysis was restricted to overrepresented clonotypes comprising at least 0.05% of each patient's repertoire. Repertoires from about a dozen age-matched healthy donors in immuneACCESS were used as clonality controls. Entries here come from immuneACCESS through TCRdb and include only in-frame sequences with V and J called. Some clones fail to appear in such tables; in the studies checked, an unresolved V gene covers under half of the shortfall, and the cause of the remainder is unknown. That table supplies the V and J calls and clone size; D and trimming were determined from the DNA. The sample table holds 300,000 to 350,000 clones, of which about 80% were seen once. The ten largest clones represent under 8.5% of the sample.

The CDR1 and CDR2 encoded by the germline V gene are SGHDT and YYEEEE. From the cysteine up to the phenylalanine, the CDR3 has a length of 17 residues. Kept here is only the CDR3 DNA, which spans 51 bases and is read in frame from base 1. Deletion took 0 bases off V and 0 bases off J, with a span of 13 bases between the germline ends. For TCR beta library preparation, roughly 2 micrograms of genomic DNA were extracted from the cryopreserved PBMCs. Longitudinal blood samples from CLL patients on ibrutinib monotherapy were analyzed using high-throughput TCR beta sequencing. The patients took part in an open-label, single-center phase 2 trial of ibrutinib monotherapy. As regards this clone: Its antigen is still unknown. Per-nucleotide qualities are absent, and no much larger clonotype sits a single base away.

This TCR derives from a human donor with chronic lymphocytic leukemia. Sequences were derived from PBMCs, sampled before ibrutinib treatment. Recombination linked TRBV5-6 to TRBJ2-4, with the identity of the D gene unclear. Here the CDR3 is given as CASSLGPEVVAKNIQYF. DNA sequence: TGTGCCAGCAGCTTGGGCCCAGAGGTGGTAGCCAAAAACATTCAGTACTTC.